The rows below give T cell receptor beta chains drawn from one sample of a study of cytomegalovirus exposure and HLA in healthy donors. Sequencing used immunoSEQ multiplex PCR; TCRdb keeps in-frame clones, though not all of them. Here the sample spans around 200,000 clones, 75% to 85% being singletons. Sequencing was done on a sample of PBMCs. The receptors were gathered from a woman aged 55-69 years in good health and CMV-seropositive. CDR3s include the opening cysteine and the closing phenylalanine or tryptophan. D genes are given only for firm matches. Some rows mark clone size as missing; the rest say once, few, many or name a class of expanded clone.

V gene: TRBV7-9
clone size: NA
J gene: TRBJ1-1
D gene: NA
CDR3 DNA: TGTGCCAGCAGCACCTACAGCAACACTGAAGCTTTCTTT
CDR3 protein: CASSTYSNTEAFF

V gene: TRBV19
clone size: few
J gene: TRBJ2-4
D gene: NA
CDR3 DNA: TGTGCCAGTAGGCCTAGCCTAGGAGTGAACATTCAGTACTTC
CDR3 protein: CASRPSLGVNIQYF

V gene: TRBV2
clone size: few
J gene: TRBJ1-3
D gene: TRBD1
CDR3 DNA: TGTGCCAGCAGTGGGGGACAGATTAGCCTCGGGGCCACCATATATTTT
CDR3 protein: CASSGGQISLGATIYF

V gene: TRBV6-1
clone size: NA
J gene: TRBJ2-3
D gene: NA
CDR3 DNA: TGTGCCAGCAGCCTCACCAGGGGCGCAGATACGCAGTATTTT
CDR3 protein: CASSLTRGADTQYF

V gene: TRBV30
clone size: NA
J gene: TRBJ2-6
D gene: NA
CDR3 DNA: TGTGCCTCTGACACCTCTGGGGCCAACGTCCTGACTTTC
CDR3 protein: CASDTSGANVLTF

V gene: TRBV7-2
clone size: few
J gene: TRBJ1-6
D gene: NA
CDR3 DNA: TGTGCCAGCAGCAAGCCTTGGGCGGGAAATTCACCCCTCCACTTT
CDR3 protein: CASSKPWAGNSPLHF

V gene: TRBV4-1
clone size: NA
J gene: TRBJ1-4
D gene: NA
CDR3 DNA: TGCGCCAGCAGCCAGACAACTACTAATGAAAAACTGTTTTTT
CDR3 protein: CASSQTTTNEKLFF

V gene: TRBV7-7
clone size: NA
J gene: TRBJ1-4
D gene: NA
CDR3 DNA: TGTGCCAGCAGCCCCCGGTTGTCAGGAAGGCAAAATGAAAAACTGTTTTTT
CDR3 protein: CASSPRLSGRQNEKLFF

V gene: TRBV7-3
clone size: NA
J gene: TRBJ2-5
D gene: NA
CDR3 DNA: TGTGCCAGCAGCTTAACGTCAGGATCAGAGACCCAGTACTTC
CDR3 protein: CASSLTSGSETQYF

V gene: TRBV10-3
clone size: NA
J gene: TRBJ1-5
D gene: TRBD1
CDR3 DNA: TGTGCCATCAGTGAGTCGAACACAGGGGATTCTAGCAATCAGCCCCAGCATTTT
CDR3 protein: CAISESNTGDSSNQPQHF

V gene: TRBV7-9
clone size: NA
J gene: TRBJ1-2
D gene: NA
CDR3 DNA: TGTGCCAGCAGCTTACAGGGCCCCTATGGCTACACCTTC
CDR3 protein: CASSLQGPYGYTF

V gene: TRBV7-3
clone size: NA
J gene: TRBJ2-2
D gene: TRBD1
CDR3 DNA: TGTGCCACGGCTGGACAGGCGAACACCGGGGAGCTGTTTTTT
CDR3 protein: CATAGQANTGELFF

V gene: TRBV2
clone size: NA
J gene: TRBJ1-1
D gene: NA
CDR3 DNA: TGTGCCAGCACGGGGCAGGGAGGAACTGAAGCTTTCTTT
CDR3 protein: CASTGQGGTEAFF

V gene: TRBV9
clone size: NA
J gene: TRBJ1-6
D gene: TRBD1
CDR3 DNA: TGTGCCAGCAGCGGGGGACAGAGCTATAATTCACCCCTCCACTTT
CDR3 protein: CASSGGQSYNSPLHF

V gene: TRBV7-9
clone size: NA
J gene: TRBJ2-2
D gene: TRBD2
CDR3 DNA: TGTGCCAGCAGCTTAGTTCCAGCGGGGGCCGGGTCGACCGGGGAGCTGTTTTTT
CDR3 protein: CASSLVPAGAGSTGELFF

V gene: TRBV5-4
clone size: NA
J gene: TRBJ2-1
D gene: TRBD1
CDR3 DNA: TGTGCCAGCACGACAGGGTCTAGGCCCGACTACAATGAGCAGTTCTTC
CDR3 protein: CASTTGSRPDYNEQFF

V gene: TRBV28
clone size: NA
J gene: TRBJ1-2
D gene: TRBD1
CDR3 DNA: TGTGCCAGCAGCCCGCCCAGTCGAGGGGGCTTTGGTGGCTACACCTTC
CDR3 protein: CASSPPSRGGFGGYTF

V gene: TRBV19
clone size: NA
J gene: TRBJ1-2
D gene: NA
CDR3 DNA: TGTGCCAGTAGTACAACAGGGACCTTGTATGGCTACACCTTC
CDR3 protein: CASSTTGTLYGYTF

V gene: TRBV5-1
clone size: NA
J gene: TRBJ1-2
D gene: TRBD1
CDR3 DNA: TGCGCCAGCAGCATTGGGACAGGGGCTAACTATGGCTACACCTTC
CDR3 protein: CASSIGTGANYGYTF

V gene: TRBV10-3
clone size: NA
J gene: TRBJ2-7
D gene: NA
CDR3 DNA: TGTGCCATCAGTCCAGACAGAATAAGCTACGAGCAGTACTTC
CDR3 protein: CAISPDRISYEQYF

V gene: TRBV2
clone size: once
J gene: TRBJ2-1
D gene: NA
CDR3 DNA: TGTGCCAGCAGAGCGGCGAATGAGCAGTTCTTC
CDR3 protein: CASRAANEQFF

V gene: TRBV30
clone size: few
J gene: TRBJ1-1
D gene: NA
CDR3 DNA: TGTGCCTGGTCCGGGGGGCCTGCTGGAGCTTTCTTT
CDR3 protein: CAWSGGPAGAFF

V gene: TRBV6-6
clone size: NA
J gene: TRBJ1-5
D gene: TRBD1
CDR3 DNA: TGTGCCAGCAGTCCCCCGGACAGGATGGATCAGCCCCAGCATTTT
CDR3 protein: CASSPPDRMDQPQHF

V gene: TRBV19
clone size: NA
J gene: TRBJ1-1
D gene: NA
CDR3 DNA: TGTGCCAGTAGTACCCAGGGGACCGTGGAAGCTTTCTTT
CDR3 protein: CASSTQGTVEAFF

V gene: TRBV2
clone size: few
J gene: TRBJ1-2
D gene: NA
CDR3 DNA: TGTGCCAGTGGGGGTGACCCCGGGGGAGGTGGCTACACCTTC
CDR3 protein: CASGGDPGGGGYTF

V gene: TRBV10-3
clone size: NA
J gene: TRBJ1-3
D gene: TRBD1
CDR3 DNA: TGTGCCATCAGTGACCCCTACAGGGGCTCTGGAAACACCATATATTTT
CDR3 protein: CAISDPYRGSGNTIYF

V gene: TRBV9
clone size: NA
J gene: TRBJ1-5
D gene: NA
CDR3 DNA: TGTGCCAGCAGCGGGTACCCCGGGGGGGTCAATCAGCCCCAGCATTTT
CDR3 protein: CASSGYPGGVNQPQHF

V gene: TRBV7-8
clone size: NA
J gene: TRBJ2-2
D gene: TRBD2
CDR3 DNA: TGTGCCAGCAGCTTATTTCGCGGGGGTCACACCGGGGAGCTGTTTTTT
CDR3 protein: CASSLFRGGHTGELFF

V gene: TRBV29-1
clone size: once
J gene: TRBJ1-2
D gene: TRBD1
CDR3 DNA: TGCAGCGTGGGGACAGCGGACTATGGCTACACCTTC
CDR3 protein: CSVGTADYGYTF

V gene: TRBV5-1
clone size: NA
J gene: TRBJ2-5
D gene: NA
CDR3 DNA: TGCGCCAGCGAAGTGGGAGCCCGAGAGACCCAGTACTTC
CDR3 protein: CASEVGARETQYF

V gene: TRBV7-3
clone size: NA
J gene: TRBJ2-1
D gene: NA
CDR3 DNA: TGTGCCAGCAGCTTAACCCAGGGATCGGGCAATGAGCAGTTCTTC
CDR3 protein: CASSLTQGSGNEQFF

V gene: TRBV6-1
clone size: NA
J gene: TRBJ2-7
D gene: TRBD1
CDR3 DNA: TGTGCCAGCAGTCGACAGGGCTCCTACGAGCAGTACTTC
CDR3 protein: CASSRQGSYEQYF

V gene: TRBV6-1
clone size: NA
J gene: TRBJ1-6
D gene: NA
CDR3 DNA: TGTGCCAGCAGTCCAGTGGGGGGTTATAATTCCCCCCTCCACTTT
CDR3 protein: CASSPVGGYNSPLHF

V gene: TRBV5-1
clone size: NA
J gene: TRBJ2-3
D gene: TRBD2
CDR3 DNA: TGCGCCAGCAGCCTGGTTAGCGGGGGGACAGATACGCAGTATTTT
CDR3 protein: CASSLVSGGTDTQYF

V gene: TRBV18
clone size: NA
J gene: TRBJ1-1
D gene: NA
CDR3 DNA: TGTGCCAGCTCACCACCGGCCCGCTCTGGAGCTTTCTTT
CDR3 protein: CASSPPARSGAFF

V gene: TRBV5-6
clone size: NA
J gene: TRBJ2-3
D gene: NA
CDR3 DNA: TGTGCCAGCAGCTTGGGTGGGGCCGATACGCAGTATTTT
CDR3 protein: CASSLGGADTQYF

V gene: TRBV6-1
clone size: NA
J gene: TRBJ1-2
D gene: NA
CDR3 DNA: TGTGCCAGCAGTGAGAACCGGGACATCTTCTATGGCTACACCTTC
CDR3 protein: CASSENRDIFYGYTF

V gene: TRBV28
clone size: NA
J gene: TRBJ1-1
D gene: NA
CDR3 DNA: TGTGCCAGCAGACTATGGGGGGATGCTAACACTGAAGCTTTCTTT
CDR3 protein: CASRLWGDANTEAFF